The 4 T cell receptor beta chains listed next were all sequenced from one sample in a study of cytomegalovirus exposure and HLA in healthy donors. PCR primers comprised 60 Vbeta and 13 Jbeta primers. The protocol was immunoSEQ multiplex PCR, while the TCRdb copy is restricted to in-frame clones and leaves out a portion. Among about 150,000 clones listed, roughly 73% were seen once. The source material was PBMCs. The source is a woman aged 18 to 35 in good health and CMV-seronegative.

This chain joins TRBV29-1 and TRBJ1-2; D might be TRBD1 (6 bases). Germline CDR1 and CDR2: SQVTM and ANQGSEA. This CDR3 comprises 11 residues. The germline V and J ends were trimmed by 5 bases and 6 bases, with 10 bases remaining between them. In DNA form, the CDR3 reads TGCAGCGTTAGACAGGTTAATGGCTACACCTTC. Translated: CSVRQVNGYTF.

This clone showed up just a few times. This chain uses TRBV19 with TRBJ1-2; D gene ambiguous. Germline CDR1 LNHDA, CDR2 SQIVND (reference sequence). Deletions cut 7 bases from V and 5 bases from J, with 11 bases between. This CDR3 spans 12 amino acids. CDR3 loop: CASISPGYGYTF. The DNA of the CDR3 is TGTGCCAGTATCTCCCCCGGTTATGGCTACACCTTC. The full variable domain, with the rest looked up from reference TRBV19 and TRBJ1-2, is DGGITQSPKYLFRKEGQNVTLSCEQNLNHDAMYWYRQDPGQGLRLIYYSQIVNDFQKGDIAEGYSVSREKKESFPLTVTSAQKNPTAFYLCASISPGYGYTFGSGTRLTVV.

V gene TRBV4-3 combines with J gene TRBJ2-3, with D perhaps matching TRBD2 (5 bases). Germline CDR1 is LGHNA and CDR2 is YSLEER. Deletions cut 2 bases from V and 0 bases from J, with 12 bases between. This CDR3 is 16 amino acids long. Written as DNA, the CDR3 is TGCGCCAGCAGCCAAAAGCTGGGCGGGAGCACAGATACGCAGTATTTT. Protein product: CASSQKLGGSTDTQYF.

The genes are TRBV21-1 and TRBJ1-4; TRBD1, the table's D call, was not compared with the DNA. TRBV21-1 is deemed a pseudogene. This CDR3 has 15 amino acids. The CDR3 DNA follows: TGTGCCAGCAGCAAAGGACAGACCACTAATGAAAAACTGTTTTTT. Its protein is CASSKGQTTNEKLFF.